This is a list of T cell receptor beta chains from one sample in a study of blood T cell repertoires in COVID-19. The method was immunoSEQ multiplex PCR; TCRdb's version includes in-frame clones alone and lacks a portion of them. The table records fewer than 150,000 clones, approximately 80% of them present only once. Sequenced: peripheral blood. These receptors were taken from a woman at least 80 years old in a cohort sampled during active or convalescent COVID-19. CDR3s include the opening cysteine and the closing phenylalanine or tryptophan. The D gene is left open where the match is weak. Where a row states a size, it is once, few, many or the class of an expanded clone; other rows omit it.

v_gene	abundance	d_gene	j_gene	CDR3aa	CDR3nt
TRBV20-1	-	-	TRBJ2-5	CSAKLWETQYF	TGCAGTGCTAAACTCTGGGAGACCCAGTACTTC
TRBV18	-	TRBD1	TRBJ1-2	CASSPRGRGREDGYTF	TGTGCCAGCTCACCACGCGGCAGGGGGCGCGAGGATGGCTACACCTTC
TRBV4-1	-	-	TRBJ2-3	CASSHKMVGRIGDTQYF	TGCGCCAGCAGCCACAAGATGGTGGGTAGGATCGGGGATACGCAGTATTTT
TRBV5-1	-	TRBD1	TRBJ1-2	CASRQPGQGYGYTF	TGCGCCAGCAGACAACCGGGACAGGGGTATGGCTACACCTTC
TRBV29-1	-	-	TRBJ1-2	CSGGAGSHYGYTF	TGCAGCGGTGGGGCAGGCAGTCACTATGGCTACACCTTC
TRBV7-9	-	-	TRBJ1-1	CASMWGLNTEAFF	TGTGCCAGCATGTGGGGGCTGAACACTGAAGCTTTCTTT
TRBV7-9	-	TRBD1	TRBJ1-3	CASRGTVSGNTIYF	TGTGCCAGTCGAGGGACAGTTTCTGGAAACACCATATATTTT
TRBV12-3/TRBV12-4	-	-	TRBJ2-5	CASSFGGETQYF	TGTGCCAGCAGTTTCGGGGGAGAGACCCAGTACTTC
TRBV30	-	TRBD1	TRBJ1-2	CAWWGQSNYGYTF	TGTGCCTGGTGGGGACAGTCTAACTATGGCTACACCTTC
TRBV5-4	-	-	TRBJ2-2	CASSLPDSPGELFF	TGTGCCAGCAGCTTACCCGACTCACCCGGGGAGCTGTTTTTT
TRBV5-6	once	TRBD2	TRBJ2-3	CASSKVGGSTDTQYF	TGTGCCAGCAGTAAGGTGGGGGGGTCCACAGATACGCAGTATTTT
TRBV15	few	TRBD1	TRBJ1-1	CATSNRRAGGNTEAFF	TGTGCCACTAGTAATAGGCGGGCAGGGGGAAACACTGAAGCTTTCTTT
TRBV7-9	-	TRBD1	TRBJ1-4	CASSSRNRGLTTNEKLFF	TGTGCCAGCAGCTCCAGGAACAGGGGCTTGACAACTAATGAAAAACTGTTTTTT
TRBV5-1	once	TRBD2	TRBJ2-5	CASSLDPSGGVLLPYF	TGCGCCAGCAGCTTGGATCCTAGCGGGGGGGTCTTATTGCCGTACTTC
TRBV5-1	-	TRBD2	TRBJ2-1	CASSLVGTSGDNEQFF	TGCGCCAGCAGCTTGGTCGGGACTAGCGGGGACAATGAGCAGTTCTTC
TRBV19	-	-	TRBJ1-4	CASSALQGRKLFF	TGTGCCAGTAGTGCCCTTCAAGGGAGGAAACTGTTTTTT
TRBV29-1	few	-	TRBJ2-2	CSATVFSGSNTGELFF	TGCAGCGCCACCGTTTTTTCAGGTTCGAACACCGGGGAGCTGTTTTTT
TRBV7-9	once	-	TRBJ1-4	CASSSEAESGELFF	TGTGCCAGCAGCTCCGAGGCAGAGAGCGGGGAACTGTTTTTT
TRBV6-2/TRBV6-3	-	TRBD2	TRBJ2-5	CASSYSPAGGPRETQYF	TGTGCCAGCAGTTACTCCCCAGCGGGGGGGCCGAGAGAGACCCAGTACTTC
TRBV5-5	-	-	TRBJ2-5	CASSLRGPIFQETQYF	TGTGCCAGCAGCCTCCGGGGTCCTATTTTCCAAGAGACCCAGTACTTC
TRBV28	-	TRBD1	TRBJ1-6	CASSFRDRGNSPLHF	TGTGCCAGCAGTTTCAGGGACAGGGGGAATTCACCCCTCCACTTT
TRBV6-2/TRBV6-3	-	TRBD2	TRBJ2-5	CASSFLTSGAETQYF	TGTGCCAGCAGTTTCCTCACTAGCGGGGCAGAGACCCAGTACTTC
TRBV5-4	-	-	TRBJ2-3	CASSLRIGFRADTQYF	TGTGCCAGCAGCTTGAGGATTGGGTTCCGGGCAGATACGCAGTATTTT
TRBV9	-	-	TRBJ2-2	CASSELANTGELFF	TGTGCCAGCAGCGAACTAGCGAACACCGGGGAGCTGTTTTTT
TRBV4-1	once	TRBD2	TRBJ2-5	CASSQDYRTSGHRAQYF	TGCGCCAGCAGCCAAGACTATCGGACTAGCGGACATAGGGCCCAGTACTTC
TRBV5-1	-	TRBD1	TRBJ2-2	CASSQNRGNTGELFF	TGCGCCAGCAGCCAAAACAGGGGAAACACCGGGGAGCTGTTTTTT
TRBV10-1	once	-	TRBJ2-7	CASSELVAAYEQYF	TGCGCCAGCAGTGAGCTTGTGGCAGCCTACGAGCAGTACTTC
TRBV7-8	-	TRBD1	TRBJ2-1	CASSKTGGVEQFF	TGTGCCAGCAGCAAGACAGGGGGTGTTGAGCAGTTCTTC
TRBV6-4	-	-	TRBJ2-4	CASSALNEDIQYF	TGTGCCAGCAGTGCACTAAATGAGGACATTCAGTACTTC
TRBV5-8	-	-	TRBJ1-3	CASSLLGGGSGNTIYF	TGTGCCAGCAGCTTGCTCGGGGGGGGCTCTGGAAACACCATATATTTT
TRBV9	-	-	TRBJ1-1	CASNPGHRNTEAFF	TGTGCCAGCAATCCGGGACATCGGAACACTGAAGCTTTCTTT
TRBV6-6	-	TRBD1	TRBJ1-4	CASSHSPGQGLF	TGTGCCAGCAGCCACTCGCCGGGACAGGGCCTCTTT
TRBV14	-	TRBD1	TRBJ1-2	CASSPLGQRPGGYTF	TGTGCCAGCAGCCCGTTGGGACAGCGCCCTGGTGGCTACACCTTC
TRBV27	few	TRBD2	TRBJ2-1	CASNSLAGGYNEQFF	TGTGCCAGCAACTCCCTAGCGGGGGGCTACAATGAGCAGTTCTTC
TRBV30	-	TRBD1	TRBJ2-1	CAWRGQGGNEQFF	TGTGCCTGGAGGGGACAGGGCGGGAATGAGCAGTTCTTC
TRBV13	-	-	TRBJ1-3	CASRYSGNTIYF	TGTGCCAGCCGTTACTCTGGAAACACCATATATTTT
TRBV18	-	TRBD2	TRBJ2-1	CASSPPSSGGRNEQFF	TGTGCCAGCTCACCACCCTCTAGCGGGGGGCGAAATGAGCAGTTCTTC
TRBV19	-	TRBD2	TRBJ2-3	CASRPMSVAGGLTDTQYF	TGTGCCAGTAGGCCTATGTCGGTGGCGGGGGGATTGACAGATACGCAGTATTTT
TRBV4-2	-	TRBD1	TRBJ1-4	CASSQEVVGGELFF	TGTGCCAGCAGCCAAGAGGTTGTAGGGGGCGAACTGTTTTTT
TRBV18	-	TRBD1	TRBJ1-4	CASSGQPNEKLFF	TGTGCCAGCTCGGGACAGCCTAATGAAAAACTGTTTTTT
TRBV28	-	-	TRBJ1-5	CASSRLQGSGNQPQHF	TGTGCCAGCAGTCGCCTTCAGGGGTCTGGCAATCAGCCCCAGCATTTT
TRBV6-2/TRBV6-3	-	TRBD2	TRBJ2-1	CASSFYGTSFNEQFF	TGTGCCAGCAGTTTTTACGGGACTAGCTTCAATGAGCAGTTCTTC
TRBV19	-	TRBD1	TRBJ1-3	CASSRDRDSSGNTIYF	TGTGCCAGTAGCCGGGACAGGGATAGCTCTGGAAACACCATATATTTT
TRBV4-2	-	-	TRBJ1-3	CASSPSGGLSIYF	TGTGCCAGCAGCCCGTCGGGGGGGCTGTCGATATATTTT
TRBV5-6	-	-	TRBJ1-1	CASSLDLGVDTEAFF	TGTGCCAGCAGCTTGGACTTAGGGGTAGACACTGAAGCTTTCTTT